The next 17 T cell receptor beta chains were all read from a single sample in a study of cytomegalovirus exposure and HLA in healthy donors. The PCR made use of 60 Vbeta and 13 Jbeta primers. Profiled with immunoSEQ multiplex PCR; TCRdb holds only in-frame clones, not every one. The table has 100,000 to 150,000 clones, about 74% seen once. Sequenced input: PBMCs. The receptors shown here come from a male donor in good health and CMV-seronegative.

This chain connects TRBV19 to TRBJ2-3; a weak D match, TRBD1 (5 bases). This CDR3 region has 16 residues. In germline, CDR1 is LNHDA, CDR2 SQIVND (reference sequence). V was clipped by 5 bases and J by 0 bases, with 15 bases between them. The CDR3 sequence is CASSSGRDLSTDTQYF. CDR3 sequence (DNA): TGTGCCAGTAGTTCGGGCAGGGATTTAAGCACAGATACGCAGTATTTT.

V usage is TRBV18 and J usage is TRBJ2-1; a possible D gene is TRBD1 (6 bases). Trimming stripped 4 bases from V and 4 bases from J, with 14 bases between. This CDR3 is built from 15 residues. Germline CDR1 KGHSH, CDR2 LQKENI. The CDR3 DNA sequence: TGTGCCAGCTCACTCCGACGGGACATTTACAATGAGCAGTTCTTC. The encoded protein is CASSLRRDIYNEQFF.

The chain is built from TRBV29-1 and TRBJ2-1, with 8 positions matching TRBD2. This CDR3 contains 13 residues. J lost 8 bases, V lost 7 bases, and 10 bases had no gene match. The germline gives CDR1 SQVTM, CDR2 ANQGSEA. CDR3 sequence reads: CSASGSSGYEQFF. CDR3 bases: TGCAGCGCCAGCGGGAGTTCCGGATATGAGCAGTTCTTC.

V usage is TRBV28 and J usage is TRBJ2-1; D gene ambiguous. The CDR3 loop spans 12 amino acids. CDR1 is MDHEN, CDR2 SYDVKM, per germline. Trimming took 6 bases from V and 11 from J, leaving 14 bases between them. The CDR3, as DNA: TGTGCCAGCAGAAGAGTAGCAAGCCAGCAGTTCTTC. This codes for CASRRVASQQFF.

This rearrangement joins TRBV10-3 to TRBJ1-3, with 8 bases matching TRBD1. This CDR3 is 16 amino acids long. V gave up 8 bases and J gave up 0 bases; unmatched junction bases: 9. Germline CDR1 is ENHRY and CDR2 is SYGVKD. CDR3 DNA: TGTGCCATCCAGAAGACAGGGGCCGTCTCTGGAAACACCATATATTTT. As protein: CAIQKTGAVSGNTIYF.

This clone was observed a handful of times. This chain joins TRBV7-2 and TRBJ1-5; 7 nucleotides line up with TRBD1. In germline, CDR1 is SGHTA, CDR2 FQGNSA. V was clipped by 1 base and J by 6 bases; unmatched bases: 9. The CDR3 spans 16 residues. DNA of the CDR3: TGTGCCAGCAGCTTAGTTCGTGCAGGGGGAGGTCAGCCCCAGCATTTT. Translating gives CASSLVRAGGGQPQHF.

CDR3 in amino acids: CASSVGQGGTEAFF. DNA of the CDR3: TGTGCCAGCAGCGTAGGACAGGGAGGAACTGAAGCTTTCTTT. The chain recombines TRBV9 with TRBJ1-1; 7 positions match TRBD1. The V and J ends lost 0 bases and 5 bases, in that order; junction bases with no gene match: 4. This CDR3 has 14 amino acids. Germline V gene data show CDR1 as SGDLS and CDR2 as YYNGEE. Full variable domain (rest looked up from reference TRBV9 and TRBJ1-1): DSGVTQTPKHLITATGQRVTLRCSPRSGDLSVYWYQQSLDQGLQFLIQYYNGEERAKGNILERFSAQQFPDLHSELNLSSLELGDSALYFCASSVGQGGTEAFFGQGTRLTVV.

This clone was picked up a small number of times. J is TRBJ1-1 and V is TRBV27; 9 positions match TRBD1. V lost 4 bases and J lost 6; bases outside the gene matches: 9. CDR3 size: 15 residues. Germline lookup yields CDR1 MNHEY and CDR2 SMNVEV (reference sequence). This CDR3 is CASSSNRGRLAEAFF. DNA for the CDR3: TGTGCCAGCAGTTCCAACAGGGGGCGCCTGGCTGAAGCTTTCTTT.

The J gene is TRBJ2-6, the V gene TRBV10-3; D is undetermined. This CDR3 is built from 15 residues. The V gene's germline CDR1 is ENHRY and CDR2 SYGVKD. The germline V and J ends were trimmed by 10 bases and 4 bases, with 17 bases remaining between them. This chain's CDR3 is CATLTVLLGANVLTF. DNA of the CDR3: TGTGCCACCCTGACTGTTCTCTTGGGGGCCAACGTCCTGACTTTC.

V and J are TRBV5-6 and TRBJ2-2, with D tentatively TRBD2 (5 bases). The germline CDR1 and CDR2 sequences are SGHDT and YYEEEE. The V gene lost 0 bases and the J gene lost 10 bases, with 16 bases spanning the gap. CDR3 length: 15 amino acids. The CDR3 here is CASSLGRWRSVELFF. The CDR3 nucleotides are TGTGCCAGCAGCTTGGGACGCTGGAGGTCTGTGGAGCTGTTTTTT.

The chain combines TRBV15 with TRBJ1-5; TRBD1 might be the D (5 bases). The germline V and J ends were trimmed by 1 base and 4 bases, with 8 bases remaining between them. CDR3 length: 14 amino acids. Germline V gene sequence: CDR1 LNHNV, CDR2 YYDKDF (reference sequence). In nucleotides, the CDR3 is TGTGCCACCAGCAGAGGACAGTATAATCAGCCCCAGCATTTT. It specifies CATSRGQYNQPQHF.

The rearrangement links TRBV6-4 to TRBJ2-2; D unclear. The CDR3 has 12 residues. Germline assignment: CDR1 MRHNA and CDR2 SNTAGT. The V end lost 5 bases, the J end lost 2 bases, and 3 bases lay between the germline ends. The CDR3 sequence: CASSSNTGELFF. The DNA for the CDR3 is TGTGCCAGCAGTAGCAACACCGGGGAGCTGTTTTTT.

V gene TRBV28 combines with J gene TRBJ1-6; 9 nucleotides align to TRBD1. The J segment lost 8 bases and the V segment lost 6 bases, leaving 5 bases of the junction unmatched. CDR1 and CDR2 from the germline V gene are MDHEN and SYDVKM. This CDR3 contains 14 residues. The CDR3 coding sequence is TGTGCCAGCAGAGGACAGGGGACGTATTCACCCCTCCACTTT. This translates into CASRGQGTYSPLHF.

The chain couples TRBV19 to TRBJ1-1; D not resolved. CDR3 length equals 17 residues. V was trimmed by 5 bases and J by 1 base, leaving 20 bases between them. Germline V lookup: CDR1 LNHDA, CDR2 SQIVND (reference sequence). CDR3 residues: CASSLLHPGQQNTEAFF. The CDR3 DNA reads as TGTGCCAGTAGTTTGCTCCACCCGGGTCAGCAGAACACTGAAGCTTTCTTT.

The chain carries TRBV6-6 and TRBJ1-1; 7 positions match TRBD1. In germline, CDR1 is MNHNY, CDR2 SVGAGI (reference sequence). The CDR3 has 13 amino acids. V shed 7 bases and J 8 bases; nucleotides not matched to a gene: 10. CDR3 amino acids: CASTIRTGVEAFF. DNA for the CDR3: TGTGCCAGCACCATACGAACAGGGGTGGAAGCTTTCTTT.

In its sample, this clone was seen a few times. The chain links TRBV7-8 to TRBJ2-2; D is perhaps TRBD2 (6 bases). Germline V gives CDR1 SGHVS, CDR2 FQNEAQ. V was pared by 5 bases and J by 1 base, with 11 bases between. The CDR3 runs to 15 residues. CDR3 DNA: TGTGCCAGCAGCCCTCGGGACTTGAACACCGGGGAGCTGTTTTTT. Translation: CASSPRDLNTGELFF.

V is TRBV29-1 and J is TRBJ2-3; 11 bases are a match to TRBD2. V lost 8 bases and J lost 4; bases outside the gene matches: 23. There are 19 residues in the CDR3. The germline V gene has CDR1 SQVTM and CDR2 ANQGSEA. Here the CDR3 DNA reads TGCAGCACCAGCCACAGGGATCGACTAGCGGGGCGCACTTCAGATACGCAGTATTTT. Translated, it gives CSTSHRDRLAGRTSDTQYF.